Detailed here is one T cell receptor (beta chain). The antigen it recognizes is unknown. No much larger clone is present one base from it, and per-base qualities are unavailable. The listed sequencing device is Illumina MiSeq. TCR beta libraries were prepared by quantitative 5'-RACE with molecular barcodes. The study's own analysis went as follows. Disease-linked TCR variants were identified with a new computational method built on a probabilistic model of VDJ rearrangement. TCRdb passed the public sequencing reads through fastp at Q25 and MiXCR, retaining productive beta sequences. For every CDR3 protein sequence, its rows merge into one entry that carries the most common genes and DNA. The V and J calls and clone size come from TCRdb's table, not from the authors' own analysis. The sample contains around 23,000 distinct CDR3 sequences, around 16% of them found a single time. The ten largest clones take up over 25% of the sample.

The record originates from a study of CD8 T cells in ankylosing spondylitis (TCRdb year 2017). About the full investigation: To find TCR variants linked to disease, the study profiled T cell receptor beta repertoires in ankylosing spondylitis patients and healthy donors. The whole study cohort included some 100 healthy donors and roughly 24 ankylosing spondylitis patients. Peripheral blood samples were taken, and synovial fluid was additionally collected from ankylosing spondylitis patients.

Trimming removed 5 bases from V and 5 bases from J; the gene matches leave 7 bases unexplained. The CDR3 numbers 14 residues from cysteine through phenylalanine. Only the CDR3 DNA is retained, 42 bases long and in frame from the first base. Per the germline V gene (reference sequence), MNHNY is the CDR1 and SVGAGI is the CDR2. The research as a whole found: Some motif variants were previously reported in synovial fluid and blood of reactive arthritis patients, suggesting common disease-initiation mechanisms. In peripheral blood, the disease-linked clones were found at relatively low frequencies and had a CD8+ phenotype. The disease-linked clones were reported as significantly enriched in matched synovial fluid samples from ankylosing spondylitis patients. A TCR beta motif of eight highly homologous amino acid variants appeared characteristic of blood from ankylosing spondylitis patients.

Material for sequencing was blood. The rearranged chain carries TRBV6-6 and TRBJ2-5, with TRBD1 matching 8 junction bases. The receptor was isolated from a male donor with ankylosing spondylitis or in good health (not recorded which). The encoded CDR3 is CASSGQGGRETQYF. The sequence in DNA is TGTGCCAGCAGTGGACAGGGAGGACGGGAGACCCAGTACTTC.